These T cell receptor beta chains were read from a single sample in a study of regulatory T cells in long-lasting Graves disease. Each CDR3 protein is one row after TCRdb ran MiXCR on the multiplex PCR reads. This repertoire shows hundreds of thousands of distinct CDR3 sequences, approximately 23% found once; its top ten account for about an eighth. Sample: peripheral blood mononuclear cells (PBMCs), taken when the disease was refractory, from a patient treated with antithyroid drugs. These TCRs come from a female donor with Graves disease. CDR3s include the opening cysteine and the closing phenylalanine or tryptophan. Part of the rows lack a size; the others show once, few, many or a class for expanded clones.

size,V,J,CDR3
once,TRBV12-3/TRBV12-4,TRBJ2-5,CASSRTGRQETQYF
many,TRBV2,TRBJ2-2,CASSEFPTGELFF
many,TRBV6-1,TRBJ2-7,CASSNPGRTTYEQYF
many,TRBV6-1,TRBJ2-7,CASSPYATGGAGHEQYF
few,TRBV5-1,TRBJ2-3,CASSSRRQTSTDTQYF
many,TRBV10-3,TRBJ2-5,CAISDGAGQPETQYF
NA,TRBV7-9,TRBJ1-6,CASSLVQSNSPLHF
many,TRBV29-1,TRBJ1-5,CSVRDRVDNQPQHF
many,TRBV28,TRBJ1-2,CASSSSASDFSGYTF
many,TRBV28,TRBJ1-4,CASSLEGTNEKLFF
NA,TRBV6-2/TRBV6-3,TRBJ2-7,CASSASGFYSYEQYF
NA,TRBV4-2,TRBJ2-7,CASSQDSWAAETPEMYF
many,TRBV12-3/TRBV12-4,TRBJ2-7,CASSLSPRYEQYF
many,TRBV20-1,TRBJ2-5,CSARAPSAGVETQYF
NA,TRBV5-1,TRBJ2-7,CASSQPSGYSYEQYF
NA,TRBV6-1,TRBJ2-2,CASSRLTRNTGELFF
NA,TRBV19,TRBJ1-2,CAGSTGLYGYTF
NA,TRBV7-2,TRBJ1-1,CASSLGLAAFF
NA,TRBV6-1,TRBJ1-1,CASSPPRALGNTEAFF
NA,TRBV19,TRBJ1-5,CASSSQGSDQPQHF
NA,TRBV20-1,TRBJ2-7,CSASQRGLSGEQYF
NA,TRBV10-3,TRBJ2-2,CAILTEGTTGELFF
NA,TRBV6-4,TRBJ1-3,CASSRDRSSGNTICF
few,TRBV5-1,TRBJ2-7,CASSSGGHEQYF
few,TRBV7-2,TRBJ2-7,CASSLEGLDRGTYEQYF
many,TRBV6-2/TRBV6-3,TRBJ1-2,CASSPGQGSNYGYTF
few,TRBV5-1,TRBJ2-5,CASSSARAGTETQYF
few,TRBV7-2,TRBJ1-5,CASSPWGEGNQPQHF
few,TRBV30,TRBJ1-4,CAWSVRGWSEKLFF
many,TRBV15,TRBJ1-4,CATSRAQSNEKLFF
many,TRBV7-2,TRBJ1-1,CASRGVEAFF